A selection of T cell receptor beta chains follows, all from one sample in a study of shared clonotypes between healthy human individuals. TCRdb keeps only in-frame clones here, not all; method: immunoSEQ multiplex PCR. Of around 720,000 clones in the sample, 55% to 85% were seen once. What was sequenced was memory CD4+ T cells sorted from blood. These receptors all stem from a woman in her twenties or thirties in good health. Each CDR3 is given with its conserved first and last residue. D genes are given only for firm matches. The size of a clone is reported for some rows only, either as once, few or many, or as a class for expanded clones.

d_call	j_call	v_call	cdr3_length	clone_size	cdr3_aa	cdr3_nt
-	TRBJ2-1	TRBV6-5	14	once	CASSMLLVLGEQFF	TGTGCCAGCAGCATGCTGTTGGTCCTGGGTGAGCAGTTCTTC
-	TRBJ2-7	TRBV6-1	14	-	CASKMIHRSIEQYF	TGTGCCAGCAAGATGATACACAGATCCATCGAGCAGTACTTC
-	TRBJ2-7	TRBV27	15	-	CASRSAAGAYYEQYF	TGTGCCAGCAGAAGCGCCGCGGGGGCATACTACGAGCAGTACTTC
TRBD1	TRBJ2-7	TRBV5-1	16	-	CASSLAGRQGVYEQYF	TGCGCCAGCAGCTTGGCGGGGCGGCAGGGGGTTTACGAGCAGTACTTC
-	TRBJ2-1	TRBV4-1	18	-	CASSQDGASAITYNEQFF	TGCGCCAGCAGCCAAGATGGTGCTAGCGCGATAACCTACAATGAGCAGTTCTTC
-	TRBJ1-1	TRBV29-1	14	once	CSVDVSGPNTEAFF	TGCAGCGTTGATGTTTCGGGGCCTAACACTGAAGCTTTCTTT
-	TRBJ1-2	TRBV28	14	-	CASRSSGTHYGYTF	TGTGCCAGCAGATCCTCCGGGACTCACTATGGCTACACCTTC
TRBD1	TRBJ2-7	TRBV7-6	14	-	CASSPQTGFGEQYF	TGTGCCAGCAGCCCACAGACAGGGTTCGGCGAGCAGTACTTC
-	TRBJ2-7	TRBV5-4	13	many	CASSPDVGYEQYF	TGTGCCAGCAGTCCCGACGTTGGTTACGAGCAGTACTTC
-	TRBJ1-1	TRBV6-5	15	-	CASRRDSRGQTEAFF	TGTGCCAGCAGGCGGGACTCAAGGGGCCAAACTGAAGCTTTCTTT
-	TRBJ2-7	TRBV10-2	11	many	CASSQGYEQYF	TGCGCCAGCAGCCAGGGCTACGAGCAGTACTTC
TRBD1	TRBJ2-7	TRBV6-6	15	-	CASRTGGGGSYEQYF	TGTGCCAGCAGGACAGGGGGCGGGGGCTCCTACGAGCAGTACTTC
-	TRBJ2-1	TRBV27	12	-	CASSFSNNEQFF	TGTGCCAGCAGTTTCTCTAACAATGAGCAGTTCTTC
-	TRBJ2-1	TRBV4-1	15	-	CASSQDLFFGDEQFF	TGCGCCAGCAGCCAAGATCTTTTTTTCGGTGATGAGCAGTTCTTC
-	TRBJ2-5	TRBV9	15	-	CASSVKGWIQETQYF	TGTGCCAGCAGCGTAAAGGGTTGGATCCAAGAGACCCAGTACTTC
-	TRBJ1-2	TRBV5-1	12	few	CASSLAGEGYTF	TGCGCCAGCAGCTTGGCGGGGGAAGGCTACACCTTC
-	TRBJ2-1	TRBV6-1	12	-	CASSAGNNEQFF	TGTGCCAGCAGTGCCGGGAACAATGAGCAGTTCTTC
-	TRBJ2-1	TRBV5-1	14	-	CASSLVGAANEQFF	TGCGCCAGCAGCTTGGTTGGTGCGGCCAATGAGCAGTTCTTC
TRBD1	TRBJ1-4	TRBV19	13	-	CATPDRGSGKLFF	TGTGCCACTCCGGACAGGGGGTCCGGAAAACTGTTTTTT
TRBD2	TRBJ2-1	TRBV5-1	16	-	CASSLRLAGPYNEQFF	TGCGCCAGCAGCTTGCGGCTAGCGGGGCCTTACAATGAGCAGTTCTTC
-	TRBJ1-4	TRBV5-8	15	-	CASSKTGSANEKLFF	TGTGCCAGCAGTAAAACAGGGTCGGCTAATGAAAAACTGTTTTTT
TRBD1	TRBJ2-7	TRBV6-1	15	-	CASSGTGQGAYEQYF	TGTGCCAGCAGTGGAACGGGACAGGGAGCTTACGAGCAGTACTTC
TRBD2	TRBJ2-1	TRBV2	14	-	CASTVTSGRGEQFF	TGTGCCAGCACCGTGACTAGCGGGAGGGGTGAGCAGTTCTTC
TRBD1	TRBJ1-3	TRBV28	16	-	CASSLWTGSHGNTIYF	TGTGCCAGCAGTTTATGGACAGGGTCCCACGGAAACACCATATATTTT
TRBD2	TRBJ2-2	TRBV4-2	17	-	CASSQEYLAGGLGELFF	TGTGCCAGCAGCCAAGAGTATCTAGCGGGAGGTTTGGGGGAGCTGTTTTTT
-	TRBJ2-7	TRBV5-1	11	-	CASSYGYEQYF	TGCGCCAGCAGCTACGGGTACGAGCAGTACTTC
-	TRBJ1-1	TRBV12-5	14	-	CASGVWGMNTEAFF	TGTGCTAGTGGCGTCTGGGGGATGAACACTGAAGCTTTCTTT
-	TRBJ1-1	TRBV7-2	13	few	CASSFGMNTEAFF	TGTGCCAGCAGCTTCGGTATGAACACTGAAGCTTTCTTT
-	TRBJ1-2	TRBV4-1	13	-	CASSPGDLAGYTF	TGCGCCAGCAGCCCAGGGGATCTCGCTGGCTACACCTTC
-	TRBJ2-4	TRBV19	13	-	CASSRARGDIQYF	TGTGCCAGTAGTCGGGCCAGGGGGGACATTCAGTACTTC
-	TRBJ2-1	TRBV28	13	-	CASRKVLNNEQFF	TGTGCCAGCCGAAAGGTACTTAACAATGAGCAGTTCTTC
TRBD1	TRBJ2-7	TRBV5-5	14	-	CASSFPLGQGEQYF	TGTGCCAGCAGCTTCCCCTTAGGACAGGGCGAGCAGTACTTC
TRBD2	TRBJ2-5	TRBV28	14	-	CASSTGGPQETQYF	TGTGCCAGCAGTACGGGAGGTCCCCAAGAGACCCAGTACTTC
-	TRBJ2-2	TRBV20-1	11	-	CSVSNTGELFF	TGCAGTGTCAGTAACACCGGGGAGCTGTTTTTT
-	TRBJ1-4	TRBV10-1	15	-	CASSESAATNEKLFF	TGCGCCAGCAGTGAGTCGGCAGCAACTAATGAAAAACTGTTTTTT
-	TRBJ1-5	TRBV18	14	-	CASAGGRVGQPQHF	TGTGCCAGCGCGGGCGGCAGGGTGGGTCAGCCCCAGCATTTT
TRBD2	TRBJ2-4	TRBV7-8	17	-	CASSPKFAGGPINIQYF	TGTGCCAGCAGCCCCAAGTTTGCGGGAGGGCCTATAAACATTCAGTACTTC
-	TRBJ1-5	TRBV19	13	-	CASSMDPSQPQHF	TGTGCCAGTAGTATGGACCCCTCCCAGCCCCAGCATTTT
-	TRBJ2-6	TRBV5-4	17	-	CASSFGLRTSGANVLTF	TGTGCCAGCAGCTTTGGGCTTCGTACCTCTGGGGCCAACGTCCTGACTTTC
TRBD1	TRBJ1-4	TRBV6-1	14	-	CASGFTGGPEKLFF	TGTGCCAGCGGATTCACAGGGGGACCTGAAAAACTGTTTTTT
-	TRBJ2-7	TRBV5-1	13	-	CASSFLFTYEQYF	TGCGCCAGCAGTTTCCTTTTTACCTACGAGCAGTACTTC
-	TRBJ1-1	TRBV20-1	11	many	CSADENTEAFF	TGCAGTGCTGATGAGAACACTGAAGCTTTCTTT
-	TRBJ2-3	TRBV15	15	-	CATSRDTSRLDTQYF	TGTGCCACCAGCAGAGATACTAGTCGATTAGATACGCAGTATTTT
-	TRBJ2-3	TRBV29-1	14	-	CSVKMRRDTDTQYF	TGCAGCGTTAAGATGAGGCGGGACACAGATACGCAGTATTTT
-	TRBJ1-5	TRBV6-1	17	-	CASSAAYRSGGNQPQHF	TGTGCCAGCAGTGCCGCTTACAGGTCCGGGGGCAATCAGCCCCAGCATTTT
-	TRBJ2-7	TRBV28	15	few	CASSLYPDSLGEQYF	TGTGCCAGCAGTTTATACCCGGACAGCTTAGGCGAGCAGTACTTC